This TCR beta chain came from a study of blood T cell repertoires in COVID-19. Turning to the study itself: The United States, Italy and Spain were the sources of the acute and convalescent COVID-19 samples. Sources were T cells, B-cell-depleted T cells, or PBMCs; the material itself was cDNA or gDNA.

Enrollment of patients from Seattle took place during active infection, with longitudinal follow-up. Under the authors' procedure: Reference gene primer amplification gave estimated nucleated cell counts. Assay: immunoSEQ multiplex PCR; the TCRdb copy retains only in-frame clones and omits some. From that table come the V and J calls and clone size; the DNA was used to work out D and trimming. The table lists about 62,000 clones, 80% to 90% of them singletons. Germline V CDR1 and CDR2: SEHNR, FQNEAQ (reference sequence). V trimming: 1 base; J trimming: 6 bases; junction bases outside the gene matches: 2. CDR3 length: 14 residues.

J is TRBJ1-2 and V is TRBV7-9; 10 bases fit TRBD1. The clonotype was recovered from a woman aged 60-75 years with COVID-19, enrolled during active disease. Specimen: peripheral blood. The CDR3 nucleotides read TGTGCCAGCAGCTTAGTGGGGACAGGGGATGGCTACACCTTC. It is translated as CASSLVGTGDGYTF.